Listed here are 10 T cell receptor beta chains from one sample, sequenced in a study of T cell repertoires in cytomegalovirus infection. The antigens for these receptors are not known. TCRdb called the reads again in MiXCR, with one record for every CDR3 protein. Of about 140,000 distinct CDR3 sequences detected, over 30% appear once; the ten largest clones hold around 50%. The sequences come from CD8+ T cells from cultured PBMCs, collected from culture after CMV antigen stimulation. Every receptor here comes from a human donor in good health (CMV status not recorded). Some clones in this sample may be carry-over from other donors' samples.

This clonotype was seen a few times. This chain connects TRBV5-6 to TRBJ2-6; TRBD1 agrees at 9 bases. Germline V gives CDR1 SGHDT, CDR2 YYEEEE. V was pared by 4 bases and J by 0 bases, with 8 bases of the junction left unmatched. The CDR3 extends over 18 amino acids. CDR3 bases: TGTGCCAGCAGCGCAGTTGACAGGGGGTTCTCTGGGGCCAACGTCCTGACTTTC. It is translated as CASSAVDRGFSGANVLTF.

V and J are TRBV15 and TRBJ1-4, with D hard to call. Germline lookup yields CDR1 LNHNV and CDR2 YYDKDF (reference sequence). V lost 1 base to trimming and J lost 0 bases, with 9 bases between them. CDR3 length equals 16 residues. This CDR3 is CATSRGRRATNEKLFF. Written as DNA, the CDR3 is TGTGCCACCAGCAGAGGGAGACGGGCAACTAATGAAAAACTGTTTTTT.

This clonotype was observed at least ten times. The chain recombines TRBV20-1 with TRBJ1-1, with D unresolved. The CDR3 length is 14 residues. Germline V gives CDR1 DFQATT, CDR2 SNEGSKA (reference sequence). V lost 1 base and J lost 1, with 10 bases in between. The CDR3 spells CSARGSLGNTEAFF. The CDR3 bases are TGCAGTGCTAGAGGGTCTTTAGGGAACACTGAAGCTTTCTTT.

This clonotype was detected only a few times. The chain recombines TRBV28 with TRBJ1-1; 7 bases are shared with TRBD1. This CDR3 region has 15 residues. V lost 1 base and J lost 5; bases outside the gene matches: 7. The germline V gene encodes CDR1 MDHEN and CDR2 SYDVKM. The CDR3 spells CASSLLGPGGTEAFF. The DNA of the CDR3 is TGTGCCAGCAGTTTATTAGGCCCAGGGGGAACTGAAGCTTTCTTT. The variable domain in full, completed from reference TRBV28 and TRBJ1-1, reads DVKVTQSSRYLVKRTGEKVFLECVQDMDHENMFWYRQDPGLGLRLIYFSYDVKMKEKGDIPEGYSVSREKKERFSLILESASTNQTSMYLCASSLLGPGGTEAFFGQGTRLTVV.

This clonotype has only one observation. The chain recombines TRBV7-9 with TRBJ2-7; 8 nucleotides align to TRBD2. Germline assignment: CDR1 SEHNR and CDR2 FQNEAQ (reference sequence). This CDR3 is built from 15 residues. The junction had 11 bases not matched to a gene; V was cut back by 5 bases and J by 5 bases. This chain's CDR3 is CASSPKAGVSHEQYF. The CDR3 bases are TGTGCCAGCAGCCCAAAAGCGGGAGTGTCCCACGAGCAGTACTTC.

This clonotype came up many times. The V call is TRBV7-8, the J call TRBJ1-1; D ambiguous. V shed 8 bases and J shed 3 bases, with 7 bases lying between them. The CDR3 is 11 amino acids. Germline values: CDR1 SGHVS, CDR2 FQNEAQ. The CDR3 nucleotides are TGTGCCAGCGGACCTTACACTGAAGCTTTCTTT. Translating it yields CASGPYTEAFF.

This CDR3 is CASSIPGAGIQPQHF. DNA for the CDR3: TGTGCCAGTAGTATTCCCGGGGCCGGGATTCAGCCCCAGCATTTT. V and J are TRBV19 and TRBJ1-5, with a weak D call TRBD1 (5 bases). Trimming shortened V by 3 bases and J by 6 bases, and 15 bases separated the two germline ends. This CDR3 is built from 15 residues. Germline V gene lookup returns CDR1 LNHDA and CDR2 SQIVND (reference sequence).

The sample holds a few counts of this clonotype. V usage is TRBV5-6 and J usage is TRBJ1-2, with 11 bases lining up with TRBD1. The J segment lost 7 bases and the V segment lost 4 bases, leaving 6 bases of the junction unmatched. The germline V gene has CDR1 SGHDT and CDR2 YYEEEE. This CDR3 is built from 14 residues. The CDR3 reads CASSPGQGASGYTF. In DNA, the CDR3 is TGTGCCAGCAGCCCCGGACAGGGGGCAAGTGGCTACACCTTC.

CDR3 sequence (DNA): TGTGCCAGCAGTTACCTCTCCGGGTTGAACACTGAAGCTTTCTTT. Translated, it gives CASSYLSGLNTEAFF. V gene TRBV6-5 combines with J gene TRBJ1-1; no clear D. CDR3 size: 15 residues. The V and J ends lost 2 bases and 0 bases respectively, with 10 bases between them. CDR1 is MNHEY, CDR2 SVGAGI, per germline.

This clonotype was picked up a small number of times. This rearrangement joins TRBV19 to TRBJ1-5; D possibly corresponds to TRBD1 (6 bases). The V gene lost 5 bases and the J gene lost 0 bases, with 11 bases spanning the gap. CDR1 is LNHDA, CDR2 SQIVND, per germline (reference sequence). This CDR3 is 15 amino acids long. The DNA of the CDR3 is TGTGCCAGTAGTGGGACAACTTATAGCAATCAGCCCCAGCATTTT. Protein: CASSGTTYSNQPQHF.